Listed here are 5 T cell receptor beta chains from one sample, sequenced in a study of blood T cell repertoires in COVID-19. The repertoire was sequenced with immunoSEQ multiplex PCR; TCRdb's copy has only in-frame clones and lacks some. The sample yields approximately 210,000 clones, 70% to 90% seen once. The sequencing sample was made of peripheral blood. These receptors were obtained from a woman in her thirties or forties who had recovered from COVID-19.

The chain couples TRBV15 to TRBJ2-5, with D tentatively TRBD2 (5 bases). The CDR3 is 14 residues long. CDR1 is LNHNV and CDR2 is YYDKDF in the germline V gene (reference sequence). V was pared by 1 base and J by 5 bases, with 11 bases between. The CDR3 DNA is TGTGCCACCAGCAGAGTTGGGGAGAGGGAGACCCAGTACTTC. Translation gives CATSRVGERETQYF.

V gene TRBV6-5 combines with J gene TRBJ1-2; D gene uncertain. This CDR3 has 12 residues. Germline V gene lookup returns CDR1 MNHEY and CDR2 SVGAGI. Trimming removed 8 bases from V and 5 bases from J, with 12 bases in between. CDR3 nucleotides: TGTGCCAGCGGTCAGGTTGGGTATGGCTACACCTTC. It translates to CASGQVGYGYTF.

This chain connects TRBV4-2 to TRBJ2-7, with 7 bases aligning to TRBD2. The CDR3 is 16 residues long. J was trimmed by 2 bases and V by 0 bases; bases with no gene match: 7. The germline V gene encodes CDR1 LGHNA and CDR2 YNFKEQ. The CDR3 spells CASSQDVASGTYEQYF. CDR3 bases: TGTGCCAGCAGCCAAGATGTGGCTAGCGGCACCTACGAGCAGTACTTC.

The chain links TRBV3-1 (or the pseudogene TRBV3-2) to TRBJ2-1; 8 nucleotides match TRBD2. Germline trimming cut 1 base from V and 6 bases from J; bases unmatched to any gene: 5. This CDR3 comprises 15 residues. The germline gives CDR1 LGHDT, CDR2 YNNKEL (reference sequence). CDR3 DNA: TGTGCCAGCAGCCAAGGGGGGCTAGCGGGCAATGAGCAGTTCTTC. This codes for CASSQGGLAGNEQFF.

The chain employs TRBV19 and TRBJ2-1; 9 nucleotides line up with TRBD2. The germline CDR1 and CDR2 sequences are LNHDA and SQIVND (reference sequence). The V gene end was trimmed by 3 bases and the J gene end by 5 bases; junction bases not matched to a gene: 17. The CDR3 runs 19 residues. The CDR3 bases are TGTGCCAGTAGTATCTCACATGACATGACTAGCGGAGCCGACAATGAGCAGTTCTTC. It codes for CASSISHDMTSGADNEQFF.